Listed here are 8 T cell receptor beta chains from one sample, sequenced in a study of T-cell memory formation after mild COVID-19. TCRdb independently ran MiXCR on the 5' RACE reads; one entry per CDR3 protein. Of over 450,000 distinct CDR3 sequences in the sample, roughly 20% were seen once. Sample: PBMCs or a T cell subset sorted from them (not recorded which). Receptors originate from an adult woman who had mild COVID-19 (a few samples of this study predate the infection). Cell type and time point are not known.

This clonotype has a handful of counts. CDR3 in DNA: TGTGCCAGCAGTTACCCCGGCAGGGGGCCACAGGAAGCTTTCTTT. Translated: CASSYPGRGPQEAFF. The V and J genes are TRBV6-6 and TRBJ1-1, with 8 bases fitting TRBD1. The CDR3 has 15 amino acids. The V gene end was trimmed by 2 bases and the J gene end by 8 bases; junction bases not matched to a gene: 10. Germline CDR1 is MNHNY and CDR2 is SVGAGI (reference sequence).

The rearrangement uses TRBV20-1 and TRBJ1-2; possible D gene TRBD1, 6 bases. V shed 0 bases and J shed 4 bases, with 15 bases lying between them. Looked up from germline, CDR1 is DFQATT and CDR2 is SNEGSKA (reference sequence). This CDR3 contains 15 residues. Written as DNA, the CDR3 is TGCAGTGCTAGAGATGGGGGACATCGTAGCTATGGCTACACCTTC. Translated, it gives CSARDGGHRSYGYTF.

This sequence joins TRBV6-4 and TRBJ1-1; the D gene is possibly TRBD1 (5 bases). The CDR3 has 13 amino acids. The germline CDR1 and CDR2 sequences are MRHNA and SNTAGT. V lost 0 bases to trimming and J lost 7 bases, with 9 bases between them. The CDR3 is CASSDSDRHEAFF. CDR3 DNA sequence: TGTGCCAGCAGTGACTCAGACAGACATGAAGCTTTCTTT.

In its sample, this clonotype was seen a few times. This chain uses TRBV20-1 with TRBJ1-2, with 9 positions matching TRBD1. The junction had 4 bases not matched to a gene; V was cut back by 3 bases and J by 5 bases. The CDR3 extends over 13 amino acids. CDR1 and CDR2 (germline): DFQATT, SNEGSKA (reference sequence). This CDR3 reads CSASAGQGYGYTF. CDR3 coding DNA: TGCAGTGCTAGCGCCGGACAGGGGTATGGCTACACCTTC.

The genes are TRBV29-1 and TRBJ2-2; 9 bases fit TRBD1. The V and J ends lost 4 bases and 6 bases, in that order; junction bases with no gene match: 9. Looked up from germline, CDR1 is SQVTM and CDR2 is ANQGSEA. This CDR3 spans 15 amino acids. The CDR3 nucleotides are TGCAGCGTTGCCGTCGGGACAGGGTTTGCCGGGGAGCTGTTTTTT. Translating gives CSVAVGTGFAGELFF.

V and J are TRBV9 and TRBJ2-1; D is unresolved. The length of the CDR3 is 12 residues. Germline-derived CDR1 and CDR2 are SGDLS and YYNGEE. V lost 4 bases to trimming and J lost 6 bases, with 8 bases between them. The DNA of the CDR3 is TGTGCCAGCAGCCCCCACCCCAATGAGCAGTTCTTC. Translated: CASSPHPNEQFF.

This chain uses TRBV7-8 with TRBJ2-3; weak D call: TRBD2 (6 bases). CDR1 SGHVS and CDR2 FQNEAQ come from the germline V gene. CDR3 length: 16 residues. V lost 4 bases and J lost 1, with 15 bases in between. CDR3 residues: CASSSGLLGGTDTQYF. The CDR3 DNA is TGTGCCAGCAGCTCGGGACTGCTCGGGGGCACAGATACGCAGTATTTT.

The chain links TRBV2 to TRBJ2-2, with D possibly being TRBD1 (7 bases). Germline V gene lookup returns CDR1 SNHLY and CDR2 FYNNEI. The ends were cut back, 8 bases at V and 3 bases at J, with 22 bases in the middle. The CDR3 consists of 17 residues. The CDR3 here is CASLSMGQGGYTGELFF. The CDR3 DNA reads TGTGCCAGCCTATCAATGGGGCAGGGGGGATACACCGGGGAGCTGTTTTTT.